Below, 30 T cell receptor beta chains from the same sample are listed, as sequenced in a study of blood T cell repertoires in COVID-19. Profiled with immunoSEQ multiplex PCR; TCRdb holds only in-frame clones, not every one. Of roughly 200,000 clones in the sample, 85% were seen once. The sample taken for sequencing was PBMCs or T cells enriched from blood (not recorded which). These receptors all come from a man aged 35-49 years who had recovered from COVID-19.

The chain employs TRBV7-2 and TRBJ2-3; 11 nucleotides agree with TRBD2. The CDR3 is 19 amino acids. Looked up from germline, CDR1 is SGHTA and CDR2 is FQGNSA. Trimming at V came to 4 bases and at J to 2 bases, leaving 14 bases not matched to a gene. CDR3 DNA: TGTGCCAGCAGCTCGGGGCGCGCGGGACTAGCGGAGCTCACAGATACGCAGTATTTT. Translated: CASSSGRAGLAELTDTQYF.

The chain has TRBV10-2 and TRBJ2-7; D possibly corresponds to TRBD2 (5 bases). V lost 6 bases to trimming and J lost 4 bases, with 13 bases between them. The CDR3 length is 13 residues. Germline lookup yields CDR1 WSHSY and CDR2 SAAADI. The DNA of the CDR3 is TGCGCCAGCAGGGCCGGACGGGGATACGAGCAGTACTTC. This sequence encodes CASRAGRGYEQYF.

This clone appeared a single time. V usage is TRBV5-1 and J usage is TRBJ2-1, with 10 bases identical to TRBD1. This CDR3 has 14 residues. Germline CDR1 and CDR2: SGHRS and YFSETQ. J lost 10 bases, V lost 4 bases, and 8 bases had no gene match. CDR3 region: CASSLRQGANEQFF. In DNA form, the CDR3 reads TGCGCCAGCAGCCTCCGACAGGGGGCAAACGAGCAGTTCTTC.

The chain has TRBV7-3 and TRBJ1-3; TRBD1 aligns across 9 bases. Germline CDR1 SGHTA, CDR2 FQGTGA. With 5 bases clipped from V and 3 bases from J, the junction kept 5 bases outside the gene matches. The CDR3 runs 15 residues. The CDR3 protein is CASSIQGAGGNTIYF. CDR3 in DNA: TGTGCCAGCAGCATACAGGGGGCAGGTGGAAACACCATATATTTT.

V gene TRBV6-5 combines with J gene TRBJ1-1; TRBD1 aligns across 7 bases. With V trimmed by 2 bases and J by 1 base, 1 base remained unmatched. This CDR3 contains 14 residues. The germline V gene encodes CDR1 MNHEY and CDR2 SVGAGI. The CDR3 DNA sequence: TGTGCCAGCAGTTACGCAGGGGGGAACACTGAAGCTTTCTTT. It codes for CASSYAGGNTEAFF.

The chain couples TRBV29-1 to TRBJ1-3; 7 bases are shared with TRBD1. CDR1 is SQVTM, CDR2 ANQGSEA, per germline. V lost 5 bases and J lost 4; bases outside the gene matches: 5. The CDR3 covers 13 residues. CDR3 residues: CSVYDRAGNTIYF. CDR3 nucleotide sequence: TGCAGCGTTTACGACAGGGCCGGAAACACCATATATTTT.

The chain is built from TRBV5-6 and TRBJ1-3; D unclear. Deletions cut 2 bases from V and 2 bases from J, with 11 bases between. Germline CDR1 reads SGHDT; CDR2 reads YYEEEE. The CDR3 is 15 residues long. The CDR3 reads CASSFEGGAGNTIYF. CDR3 nucleotide sequence: TGTGCCAGCAGCTTCGAAGGAGGTGCTGGAAACACCATATATTTT.

As for this clone: Just one base apart from a much larger clone, this may be a read error. V is TRBV11-2 and J is TRBJ2-3; maybe TRBD1 (5 bases). The CDR3 runs 11 residues. CDR1 SGHAT and CDR2 FQNNGV come from the germline V gene. Deletions cut 5 bases from V and 5 bases from J, with 5 bases between. CDR3 region: CASSQGDTQYF. In nucleotides, the CDR3 is TGTGCCAGCAGCCAGGGAGATACGCAGTATTTT.

This clone was observed once. J is TRBJ1-2 and V is TRBV5-6; D call uncertain. The germline gives CDR1 SGHDT, CDR2 YYEEEE. V shed 0 bases and J shed 0 bases, with 9 bases lying between them. The CDR3 loop spans 15 amino acids. This CDR3 is CASSLARRTNYGYTF. The CDR3 coding sequence is TGTGCCAGCAGCTTGGCTCGCAGGACTAACTATGGCTACACCTTC.

In its sample, this clone was seen once. This chain joins TRBV9 and TRBJ1-2, with 8 bases identical to TRBD1. Germline V gene data show CDR1 as SGDLS and CDR2 as YYNGEE. The CDR3 extends over 14 amino acids. Losses at the gene ends were 3 bases for V and 7 bases for J; bases not matched to a gene: 8. CDR3 sequence reads: CASSATLGQAGYTF. The CDR3 DNA is TGTGCCAGCAGCGCGACCCTGGGACAGGCTGGCTACACCTTC.

This sequence joins TRBV30 and TRBJ1-6; 10 positions agree with TRBD1. The CDR3 has 19 residues. The junction had 19 bases not matched to a gene; V was cut back by 2 bases and J by 9 bases. Germline V gives CDR1 GTSNPN, CDR2 SVGIG (reference sequence). The CDR3 is CAWSPTLLLGQGILSPLHF. CDR3 coding DNA: TGTGCCTGGAGTCCAACTTTATTATTGGGACAGGGGATTCTTTCACCCCTCCACTTT.

The V and J genes are TRBV6-5 and TRBJ2-6; 7 nucleotides agree with TRBD1. From germline, CDR1 is MNHEY and CDR2 SVGAGI. Trimming removed 3 bases from V and 6 bases from J; junction bases left unmatched: 8. The CDR3 loop spans 16 amino acids. CDR3 sequence: CASSYIQGYSANVLTF. Here the CDR3 DNA reads TGTGCCAGCAGTTATATACAGGGGTATTCGGCCAACGTCCTGACTTTC.

The chain combines TRBV7-9 with TRBJ2-7; 8 bases agree with TRBD2. CDR1 and CDR2 (germline): SEHNR, FQNEAQ (reference sequence). V dropped 5 bases and J dropped 0; count of bases not matched to a gene: 6. There are 15 residues in the CDR3. CDR3 region: CASSPPSGPSYEQYF. CDR3 DNA sequence: TGTGCCAGCAGCCCTCCTAGCGGGCCCTCCTACGAGCAGTACTTC.

The chain links TRBV21-1 to TRBJ2-6; the DNA was not compared with TRBD2, the D call given in the table. TRBV21-1 is flagged as a pseudogene. The CDR3 length is 18 residues. Here the CDR3 reads CASSKGASVSSGANVLTF. The CDR3 DNA follows: TGTGCCAGCAGCAAAGGAGCGAGCGTTAGCTCTGGGGCCAACGTCCTGACTTTC.

The CDR3 DNA sequence: TGTGCCAGCAGCACCCGGAAGAGGCCCTCAGAAAAACTGTTTTTT. Translating it yields CASSTRKRPSEKLFF. The chain recombines TRBV9 with TRBJ1-4; no clear D gene. Germline V lookup: CDR1 SGDLS, CDR2 YYNGEE. CDR3 length: 15 amino acids. The germline V and J ends were trimmed by 4 bases and 8 bases, with 18 bases remaining between them.

The CDR3 spells CASRLQGPGELFF. The CDR3 region has the DNA TGTGCCAGCAGATTACAGGGTCCGGGGGAGCTGTTTTTT. The chain uses TRBV27 and TRBJ2-2, with D perhaps TRBD1 (6 bases). Trimming took 6 bases from V and 8 from J, leaving 13 bases between them. CDR3 size: 13 residues. CDR1 MNHEY and CDR2 SMNVEV come from the germline V gene (reference sequence).

V usage is TRBV7-9 and J usage is TRBJ1-3; D unclear. Trimming cost V 6 bases and J 4 bases, with 7 bases left between them. The CDR3 totals 12 residues. Looked up from germline, CDR1 is SEHNR and CDR2 is FQNEAQ (reference sequence). CDR3 amino acids: CASRLQGNTIYF. DNA of the CDR3: TGTGCCAGCAGGTTACAGGGAAACACCATATATTTT.

This clone was picked up one time. The J gene is TRBJ2-5, the V gene TRBV6-2 or TRBV6-3, with TRBD1 matching 7 bases. Germline V CDR1 and CDR2: MNHEY, SVGEGT. The V gene end was trimmed by 2 bases and the J gene end by 3 bases; junction bases not matched to a gene: 9. The CDR3 contains 16 residues. The CDR3 loop is CASSYRIGQVEETQYF. DNA for the CDR3: TGTGCCAGCAGTTACCGCATTGGACAGGTCGAAGAGACCCAGTACTTC.

V is TRBV30 and J is TRBJ1-2, with D perhaps TRBD1 (5 bases). CDR1 and CDR2 from the germline V gene are GTSNPN and SVGIG (reference sequence). The CDR3 consists of 12 residues. V shed 2 bases and J shed 7 bases, with 11 bases lying between them. The CDR3 bases are TGTGCCTGGAGTTCAGGGTTAATTGGCTACACCTTC. It is translated as CAWSSGLIGYTF.

The chain recombines TRBV7-8 with TRBJ1-1; 8 bases agree with TRBD1. The CDR3 length is 16 residues. The V segment lost 4 bases and the J segment 4 bases; nucleotides outside the gene matches: 11. The germline V gene has CDR1 SGHVS and CDR2 FQNEAQ. The CDR3 nucleotides are TGTGCCAGCAGCTCAGCACAGGGGGTCCCCCTCACTGAAGCTTTCTTT. The encoded protein is CASSSAQGVPLTEAFF.

V and J are TRBV6-5 and TRBJ1-5; 7 positions agree with TRBD1. Per germline, CDR1 MNHEY and CDR2 SVGAGI. The CDR3 totals 14 residues. Trimming cost V 6 bases and J 7 bases; bases outside gene matches: 9. CDR3 coding DNA: TGTGCCAGCAGAAAAACAGGGGTCCGACAGCCCCAGCATTTT. This sequence encodes CASRKTGVRQPQHF.

The rearrangement links TRBV7-9 to TRBJ1-1; D is perhaps TRBD1 (5 bases). This CDR3 contains 12 residues. Trimming cost V 5 bases and J 7 bases, with 11 bases left between them. Germline V gene sequence: CDR1 SEHNR, CDR2 FQNEAQ (reference sequence). The CDR3 is CASSLDRGEAFF. Here the CDR3 DNA reads TGTGCCAGCAGCCTCGACAGAGGTGAAGCTTTCTTT.

This rearrangement joins TRBV6-1 to TRBJ1-2, with 7 bases fitting TRBD1. Looked up from germline, CDR1 is MNHNS and CDR2 is SASEGT. This CDR3 comprises 16 residues. Losses at the gene ends were 3 bases for V and 3 bases for J; bases not matched to a gene: 10. This CDR3 is CASSDPIRTGDYGYTF. DNA of the CDR3: TGTGCCAGCAGTGATCCGATCCGGACAGGAGACTATGGCTACACCTTC.

The genes are TRBV5-4 and TRBJ1-1; TRBD1 might be the D (5 bases). Germline CDR1 SGHNT, CDR2 YYREEE (reference sequence). This CDR3 is 13 amino acids long. The ends were cut back, 3 bases at V and 13 bases at J, with 19 bases in the middle. The CDR3 loop reads CASSSPGVEGDFF. The CDR3 DNA sequence: TGTGCCAGCAGCTCCCCGGGGGTTGAAGGGGATTTCTTT.

The chain carries TRBV5-8 and TRBJ2-1; a possible D gene is TRBD1 (6 bases). The ends were cut back, 3 bases at V and 4 bases at J, with 14 bases in the middle. The CDR3 extends over 15 amino acids. From germline, CDR1 is SGHTS and CDR2 YDEGEE. CDR3 loop: CASSSRGNPYNEQFF. The DNA for the CDR3 is TGTGCCAGCAGCTCGAGGGGGAACCCGTACAATGAGCAGTTCTTC.

This clone came up a few times. This chain joins TRBV29-1 and TRBJ2-1; 7 bases line up with TRBD2. The CDR3 contains 13 residues. Germline loops: CDR1 SQVTM, CDR2 ANQGSEA. After removal of 7 bases from V and 5 bases from J, the junction contained 8 bases not matched to a gene. The CDR3 DNA sequence: TGCAGCGCCCCGGGACTATCCAACAATGAGCAGTTCTTC. Protein: CSAPGLSNNEQFF.

V gene TRBV2 combines with J gene TRBJ2-3; TRBD1 matches at 7 bases. The CDR3 sequence is 13 residues long. V shed 8 bases, J shed 0 bases, and the junction held 2 bases outside the gene matches. Looked up from germline, CDR1 is SNHLY and CDR2 is FYNNEI. The CDR3 spells CASLGQSTDTQYF. The CDR3 DNA reads TGTGCCAGCTTGGGACAGAGCACAGATACGCAGTATTTT. The entire variable domain, with the rest obtained from reference TRBV2 and TRBJ2-3, is as follows: EPEVTQTPSHQVTQMGQEVILRCVPISNHLYFYWYRQILGQKVEFLVSFYNNEISEKSEIFDDQFSVERPDGSNFTLKIRSTKLEDSAMYFCASLGQSTDTQYFGPGTRLTVL.

In its sample, this clone was seen a few times. The gene calls are TRBV20-1 and TRBJ2-7; a possible D gene is TRBD1 (6 bases). Trimming shortened V by 1 base and J by 7 bases, and 8 bases separated the two germline ends. Germline values: CDR1 DFQATT, CDR2 SNEGSKA (reference sequence). This CDR3 is 11 amino acids long. CDR3 amino acids: CSARGGTEQYF. Written as DNA, the CDR3 is TGCAGTGCTAGAGGAGGGACAGAGCAGTACTTC.

V gene TRBV7-2 combines with J gene TRBJ1-1; TRBD1 is a possible D gene (6 bases). The CDR3 has 15 amino acids. Germline V lookup: CDR1 SGHTA, CDR2 FQGNSA. V shed 1 base and J shed 1 base, with 10 bases lying between them. DNA of the CDR3: TGTGCCAGCAGCTTAGTTTCAGGGGCGAACACTGAAGCTTTCTTT. Its protein is CASSLVSGANTEAFF.

The V gene is TRBV9, the J gene TRBJ2-1; tentatively, D is TRBD1 (5 bases). Germline loops: CDR1 SGDLS, CDR2 YYNGEE. With 0 bases removed from V and 10 bases from J, the gap between germline ends came to 11 bases. This CDR3 has 13 amino acids. DNA of the CDR3: TGTGCCAGCAGCGTAGAGGGGCCGCGGGAGCAGTTCTTC. Translating it yields CASSVEGPREQFF.